Below, 30 T cell receptor beta chains from the same sample are listed, as sequenced in a study of technical replicates of blood from a few donors. Produced via immunoSEQ multiplex PCR; TCRdb's table is partial and in-frame only. The sample lists some 87,000 clones, more than 85% occurring once. Sequenced: T cells isolated from PBMCs. All receptors come from a human donor in good health.

The chain has TRBV7-2 and TRBJ2-1; D gene unclear. The CDR3 totals 15 residues. Trimming shortened V by 4 bases and J by 9 bases, and 19 bases separated the two germline ends. Germline V lookup: CDR1 SGHTA, CDR2 FQGNSA. CDR3 sequence reads: CASSSLAQALSEQFF. DNA for the CDR3: TGTGCCAGCAGCTCCCTGGCGCAGGCGTTGAGTGAGCAGTTCTTC.

The chain is built from TRBV30 and TRBJ2-3, with 11 bases aligning to TRBD2. J gave up 6 bases and V 1 base, and 6 bases lay outside the gene matches. This CDR3 is 15 amino acids long. Germline CDR1 is GTSNPN and CDR2 is SVGIG (reference sequence). In DNA, the CDR3 is TGTGCCTGGAGTGGGCCTAGCGGGAGGTCGGATACGCAGTATTTT. It specifies CAWSGPSGRSDTQYF.

The chain combines TRBV6-4 with TRBJ2-7; tentatively, D is TRBD2 (6 bases). The CDR3 covers 14 residues. Trimming left V 4 bases short and J 5 bases short, with 15 bases between. From germline, CDR1 is MRHNA and CDR2 SNTAGT. The CDR3 loop is CASSGGDRANEQYF. CDR3 in DNA: TGTGCCAGCAGTGGGGGGGATAGGGCGAACGAGCAGTACTTC.

This chain joins TRBV28 and TRBJ1-5; 10 bases align to TRBD1. Per germline, CDR1 MDHEN and CDR2 SYDVKM. The CDR3 is 15 residues long. Trimming removed 3 bases from V and 7 bases from J; junction bases left unmatched: 6. CDR3 nucleotides: TGTGCCAGCAGTTTGAGACAGGGGGCACGACAGCCCCAGCATTTT. Amino acid sequence: CASSLRQGARQPQHF.

In this sample, this clone turned up a few times. The chain links TRBV19 to TRBJ2-2; TRBD2 aligns across 7 bases. The CDR3 runs 14 residues. Trimming took 11 bases from V and 2 from J; bases not matched to a gene: 8. Germline values: CDR1 LNHDA, CDR2 SQIVND (reference sequence). Here the CDR3 reads CASRGLGNTGELFF. The CDR3 region has the DNA TGTGCCTCTAGAGGACTAGGCAACACCGGGGAGCTGTTTTTT.

CDR3 nucleotide sequence: TGTGCCAGTAGTATAAGTCGGGGGGACACTAATGAAAAACTGTTTTTT. Protein sequence: CASSISRGDTNEKLFF. The chain carries TRBV19 and TRBJ1-4; weak D call: TRBD1 (5 bases). This CDR3 is 16 amino acids long. Germline assignment: CDR1 LNHDA and CDR2 SQIVND (reference sequence). The V and J ends lost 2 bases and 2 bases respectively, with 12 bases between them.

This chain uses TRBV2 with TRBJ1-5, with D unclear. Germline CDR1 SNHLY, CDR2 FYNNEI. The CDR3 is made up of 12 amino acids. Between the trimmed V and J ends, which lost 6 bases and 7 bases, there was a span of 10 bases. The CDR3 loop is CASRRGGQPQHF. The CDR3 DNA reads as TGTGCCAGCAGACGGGGTGGGCAGCCCCAGCATTTT.

The rearrangement uses TRBV7-2 and TRBJ2-7, with TRBD2 as a possible D gene (6 bases). This CDR3 region has 16 residues. Germline V CDR1 and CDR2: SGHTA, FQGNSA. The V gene lost 1 base and the J gene lost 2 bases, with 15 bases spanning the gap. Here the CDR3 reads CASSLGPAVAAYEQYF. DNA of the CDR3: TGTGCCAGCAGCTTAGGACCCGCGGTAGCGGCCTACGAGCAGTACTTC.

The CDR3 DNA sequence: TGTGCCAGCAGCCATACAGGAGTTAATCAGCCCCAGCATTTT. Translated, it gives CASSHTGVNQPQHF. The chain carries TRBV7-9 and TRBJ1-5; weak D call: TRBD1 (5 bases). Germline CDR1 is SEHNR and CDR2 is FQNEAQ (reference sequence). The V gene lost 5 bases and the J gene lost 4 bases, with 12 bases spanning the gap. The CDR3 totals 14 residues.

The chain recombines TRBV19 with TRBJ1-2, with no clear D. The germline V gene has CDR1 LNHDA and CDR2 SQIVND (reference sequence). V gave up 3 bases and J gave up 0 bases, with 8 bases separating them. The CDR3 length is 14 residues. CDR3 amino acids: CASSMIAANYGYTF. CDR3 DNA sequence: TGTGCCAGTAGTATGATCGCGGCTAACTATGGCTACACCTTC.

The chain combines TRBV5-1 with TRBJ2-1, with TRBD1 as a possible D gene (5 bases). Trimming took 0 bases from V and 14 from J, leaving 9 bases between them. The germline V gene encodes CDR1 SGHRS and CDR2 YFSETQ. The CDR3 contains 11 residues. CDR3: CASSLGGAEFF. CDR3 DNA sequence: TGCGCCAGCAGCTTGGGGGGCGCCGAGTTCTTC.

The chain is built from TRBV5-1 and TRBJ2-1, with a possible D match to TRBD2 (7 bases). The CDR3 is 15 residues long. V was trimmed by 5 bases and J by 5 bases, leaving 17 bases between them. Germline lookup yields CDR1 SGHRS and CDR2 YFSETQ. CDR3 sequence reads: CASRLPGGQHNEQFF. In DNA, the CDR3 is TGCGCCAGCAGGTTACCCGGGGGGCAACACAATGAGCAGTTCTTC.

This clone has only one observation. The rearrangement joins TRBV19 to TRBJ1-1; maybe TRBD1 (5 bases). The V end was cut by 10 bases, the J end by 7 bases, with 13 bases between. Germline-derived CDR1 and CDR2 are LNHDA and SQIVND (reference sequence). The CDR3 covers 11 residues. DNA of the CDR3: TGTGCCACCCAAGTTAGGGGTGAAGCTTTCTTT. Protein: CATQVRGEAFF.

This clone was recorded once. The V call is TRBV13, the J call TRBJ2-2; no clear D. The CDR3 has 12 residues. V was clipped by 3 bases and J by 6 bases, with 5 bases between them. CDR1 and CDR2 from the germline V gene are PRHDT and FYEKMQ (reference sequence). CDR3 in DNA: TGTGCCAGCAGCTTCTTGTCCGGGGAGCTGTTTTTT. This codes for CASSFLSGELFF.

The rearrangement joins TRBV27 to TRBJ2-7; 8 bases map to TRBD2. The CDR3 loop spans 15 amino acids. V shed 5 bases, J shed 0 bases, and the junction held 6 bases outside the gene matches. Germline CDR1 and CDR2: MNHEY and SMNVEV (reference sequence). The CDR3 loop is CASSVLSGVSYEQYF. CDR3 nucleotides: TGTGCCAGCAGTGTTCTTAGCGGGGTCTCCTACGAGCAGTACTTC.

The chain combines TRBV30 with TRBJ1-2; D call uncertain. Trimming took 3 bases from V and 4 from J, leaving 3 bases between them. This CDR3 spans 10 amino acids. CDR1 is GTSNPN and CDR2 is SVGIG in the germline V gene (reference sequence). The CDR3 DNA reads as TGTGCCTGGAGACTCTATGGCTACACCTTC. Its translation: CAWRLYGYTF.

The V call is TRBV10-3, the J call TRBJ2-7, with D maybe TRBD1 (6 bases). The CDR3 contains 13 residues. Trimming removed 10 bases at V and 0 bases at J, with 13 bases between. Germline values: CDR1 ENHRY, CDR2 SYGVKD. This CDR3 reads CASTDSSSYEQYF. The CDR3 coding sequence is TGTGCCAGTACGGACAGCAGCTCCTACGAGCAGTACTTC.

V and J are TRBV27 and TRBJ2-1; 8 positions agree with TRBD2. CDR3 length: 15 amino acids. The junction had 4 bases not matched to a gene; V was cut back by 0 bases and J by 6 bases. Germline CDR1 MNHEY, CDR2 SMNVEV (reference sequence). The CDR3 sequence: CASSLSQRELNEQFF. CDR3 in DNA: TGTGCCAGCAGTTTATCACAGCGGGAGCTCAATGAGCAGTTCTTC.

This clone has a single count. DNA for the CDR3: TGTGCCAGCAGTGATCCCCCCGGGACTAGCGGCTCCAATGAGCAGTTCTTC. It yields the protein CASSDPPGTSGSNEQFF. The gene calls are TRBV25-1 and TRBJ2-1; 11 nucleotides match TRBD2. The CDR3 is 17 residues long. Trimming took 3 bases from V and 6 from J; bases not matched to a gene: 10. The V gene's germline CDR1 is MGHDK and CDR2 SYGVNS.

The chain links TRBV4-3 to TRBJ1-5; 7 nucleotides agree with TRBD1. Germline-derived CDR1 and CDR2 are LGHNA and YSLEER. V trimming: 4 bases; J trimming: 5 bases; junction bases outside the gene matches: 8. The length of the CDR3 is 15 residues. The CDR3 is CASSRLTGPHQPQHF. Here the CDR3 DNA reads TGCGCCAGCAGCCGCTTGACAGGGCCCCATCAGCCCCAGCATTTT.

This chain connects TRBV15 to TRBJ2-5; TRBD1 might be the D (5 bases). This CDR3 is built from 12 residues. With 0 bases removed from V and 7 bases from J, the gap between germline ends came to 6 bases. Germline assignment: CDR1 LNHNV and CDR2 YYDKDF (reference sequence). CDR3 nucleotide sequence: TGTGCCACCAGCAGAGATCAGGGGACCCAGTACTTC. Its protein product is CATSRDQGTQYF.

The table lists this clone with a count of one. V gene TRBV30 combines with J gene TRBJ2-7; 8 bases map to TRBD2. The germline V gene encodes CDR1 GTSNPN and CDR2 SVGIG (reference sequence). This CDR3 has 15 amino acids. Trimming removed 0 bases from V and 4 bases from J; junction bases left unmatched: 8. The CDR3 sequence is CAWSVPAGVRYEQYF. CDR3 bases: TGTGCCTGGAGTGTCCCAGCGGGAGTTAGGTACGAGCAGTACTTC. The whole variable domain, remainder taken from reference TRBV30 and TRBJ2-7, is SQTIHQWPATLVQPVGSPLSLECTVEGTSNPNLYWYRQAAGRGLQLLFYSVGIGQISSEVPQNLSASRPQDRQFILSSKKLLLSDSGFYLCAWSVPAGVRYEQYFGPGTRLTVT.

This chain uses TRBV4-2 with TRBJ2-5; D might be TRBD2 (6 bases). CDR1 is LGHNA and CDR2 is YNFKEQ in the germline V gene. The CDR3 spans 16 residues. V lost 1 base, J lost 5 bases, and 17 bases lay in between. CDR3 sequence reads: CASSQVQEGFRETQYF. The CDR3 nucleotides are TGTGCCAGCAGCCAAGTCCAGGAGGGCTTTCGGGAGACCCAGTACTTC.

The V gene is TRBV30, the J gene TRBJ2-7; D is perhaps TRBD2 (5 bases). The CDR3 sequence is 14 residues long. Trimming stripped 1 base from V and 2 bases from J, with 12 bases between. Germline V CDR1 and CDR2: GTSNPN, SVGIG (reference sequence). The CDR3 DNA sequence: TGTGCCTGGAGTGGGGTACGAGGGACCTACGAGCAGTACTTC. Protein: CAWSGVRGTYEQYF. Looking up the rest from reference TRBV30 and TRBJ2-7 gives the full variable domain: SQTIHQWPATLVQPVGSPLSLECTVEGTSNPNLYWYRQAAGRGLQLLFYSVGIGQISSEVPQNLSASRPQDRQFILSSKKLLLSDSGFYLCAWSGVRGTYEQYFGPGTRLTVT.

The chain employs TRBV27 and TRBJ1-2; D uncertain. The CDR3 is 14 amino acids. The germline CDR1 and CDR2 sequences are MNHEY and SMNVEV (reference sequence). Trimming stripped 1 base from V and 5 bases from J, with 11 bases between. The CDR3 here is CASSLYSGNYGYTF. The CDR3 DNA reads TGTGCCAGCAGTTTATATTCAGGCAATTATGGCTACACCTTC.

The chain is built from TRBV5-6 and TRBJ2-3, with D maybe TRBD1 (6 bases). In germline, CDR1 is SGHDT, CDR2 YYEEEE. Deletions cut 4 bases from V and 4 bases from J, with 16 bases between. The CDR3 length is 15 residues. As DNA, the CDR3 is TGTGCCAGCAGCGGAAAAAGACAGGACCCAGATACGCAGTATTTT. It translates to CASSGKRQDPDTQYF. The whole variable domain, filled in from reference TRBV5-6 and TRBJ2-3, reads DAGVTQSPTHLIKTRGQQVTLRCSPKSGHDTVSWYQQALGQGPQFIFQYYEEEERQRGNFPDRFSGHQFPNYSSELNVNALLLGDSALYLCASSGKRQDPDTQYFGPGTRLTVL.

The CDR3 bases are TGTGCCATCAGTGGGGCTAGCGGCTACAATGAGCAGTTCTTC. Protein: CAISGASGYNEQFF. The genes are TRBV10-3 and TRBJ2-1; TRBD2 matches 7 bases. CDR1 and CDR2 from the germline V gene are ENHRY and SYGVKD. J was trimmed by 3 bases and V by 4 bases; bases with no gene match: 3. This CDR3 has 14 amino acids.

The chain uses TRBV4-1 and TRBJ2-7, with a tentative D call TRBD2 (5 bases). With 2 bases removed from V and 5 bases from J, the gap between germline ends came to 13 bases. The CDR3 loop spans 14 amino acids. The germline V gene encodes CDR1 MGHRA and CDR2 YSYEKL. The CDR3 protein is CASSQLLGSHEQYF. CDR3 sequence (DNA): TGCGCCAGCAGCCAATTACTAGGTAGCCACGAGCAGTACTTC.

The chain joins TRBV27 to TRBJ2-5; no definite D call. V was cut by 3 bases and J by 4 bases, with 9 bases left in between. CDR3 length equals 13 residues. Germline loops: CDR1 MNHEY, CDR2 SMNVEV (reference sequence). As DNA, the CDR3 is TGTGCCAGCAGTTTTTCTCCGCGAGAGACCCAGTACTTC. Translated, it gives CASSFSPRETQYF.

The rearrangement uses TRBV5-4 and TRBJ1-2; D remains ambiguous. Trimming cost V 4 bases and J 3 bases, with 10 bases left between them. Germline CDR1 SGHNT, CDR2 YYREEE (reference sequence). The CDR3 has 13 residues. CDR3 in DNA: TGTGCCAGCAGCCCCGCGGAGCACTATGGCTACACCTTC. Translating gives CASSPAEHYGYTF.